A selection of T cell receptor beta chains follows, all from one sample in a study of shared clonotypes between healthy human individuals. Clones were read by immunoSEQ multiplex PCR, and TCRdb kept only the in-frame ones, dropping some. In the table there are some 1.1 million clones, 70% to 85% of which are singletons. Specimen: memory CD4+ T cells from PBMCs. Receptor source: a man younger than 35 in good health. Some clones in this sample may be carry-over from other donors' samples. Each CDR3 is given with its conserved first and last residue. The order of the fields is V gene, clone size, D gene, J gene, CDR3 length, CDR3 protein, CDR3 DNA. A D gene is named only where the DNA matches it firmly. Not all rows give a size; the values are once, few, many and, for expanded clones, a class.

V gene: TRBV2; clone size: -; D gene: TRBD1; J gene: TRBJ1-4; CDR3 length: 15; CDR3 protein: CASSGGQGASEKLFF; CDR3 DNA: TGTGCCAGCAGCGGAGGACAGGGGGCAAGTGAAAAACTGTTTTTT
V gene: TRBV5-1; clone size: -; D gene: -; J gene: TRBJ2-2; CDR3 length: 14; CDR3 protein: CASSLFGEAGELFF; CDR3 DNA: TGCGCCAGCAGCTTGTTCGGGGAGGCCGGGGAGCTGTTTTTT
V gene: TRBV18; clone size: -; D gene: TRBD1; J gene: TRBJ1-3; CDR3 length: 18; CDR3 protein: CASSPLFRTGDSGNTIYF; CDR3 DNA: TGTGCCAGCTCACCACTTTTTAGGACAGGGGACTCTGGAAACACCATATATTTT
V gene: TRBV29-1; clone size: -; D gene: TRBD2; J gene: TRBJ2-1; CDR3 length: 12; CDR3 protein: CSVTSGSHEQFF; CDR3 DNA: TGCAGCGTCACTAGCGGGAGCCATGAGCAGTTCTTC
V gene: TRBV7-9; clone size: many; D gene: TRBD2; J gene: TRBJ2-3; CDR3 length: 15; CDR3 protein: CASTLRSGTPDTQYF; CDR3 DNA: TGTGCCAGCACCTTACGAAGCGGGACCCCCGATACGCAGTATTTT
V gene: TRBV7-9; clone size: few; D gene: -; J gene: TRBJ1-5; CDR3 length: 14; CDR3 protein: CASSHDWGNQPQHF; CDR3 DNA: TGTGCCAGCAGCCACGACTGGGGCAATCAGCCCCAGCATTTT
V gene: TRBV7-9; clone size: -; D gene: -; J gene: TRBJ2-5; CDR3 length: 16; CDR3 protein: CASSPPGALPQETQYF; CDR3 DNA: TGTGCCAGCAGCCCCCCCGGGGCCCTTCCGCAAGAGACCCAGTACTTC
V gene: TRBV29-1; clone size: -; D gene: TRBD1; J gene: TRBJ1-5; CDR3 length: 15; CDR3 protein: CSPETGGHGNQPQHF; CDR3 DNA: TGCAGCCCTGAGACAGGGGGGCATGGCAATCAGCCCCAGCATTTT
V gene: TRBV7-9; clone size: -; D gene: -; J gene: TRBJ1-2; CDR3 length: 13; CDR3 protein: CASSLPGPYGYTF; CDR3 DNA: TGTGCCAGCAGCTTACCCGGTCCTTATGGCTACACCTTC
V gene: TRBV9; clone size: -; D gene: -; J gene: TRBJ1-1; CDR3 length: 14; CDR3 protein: CASSVQGQNTEAFF; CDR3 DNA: TGTGCCAGCAGCGTTCAGGGGCAGAACACTGAAGCTTTCTTT
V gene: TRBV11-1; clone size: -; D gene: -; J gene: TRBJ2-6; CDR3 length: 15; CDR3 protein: CASSFQGGGANVLTF; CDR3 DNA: TGTGCCAGCAGCTTTCAGGGAGGTGGGGCCAACGTCCTGACTTTC
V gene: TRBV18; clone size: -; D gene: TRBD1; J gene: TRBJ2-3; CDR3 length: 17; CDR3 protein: CASSPLIQGFMADTQYF; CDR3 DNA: TGTGCCAGCTCACCCCTGATACAGGGGTTTATGGCAGATACGCAGTATTTT
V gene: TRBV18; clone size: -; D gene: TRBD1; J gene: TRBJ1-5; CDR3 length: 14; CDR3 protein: CASSPGQAGQPQHF; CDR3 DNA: TGTGCCAGCTCCCCTGGACAGGCCGGACAGCCCCAGCATTTT
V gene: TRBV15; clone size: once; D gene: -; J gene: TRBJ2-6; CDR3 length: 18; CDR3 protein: CATSRGSGGSSGANVLTF; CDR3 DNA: TGTGCCACCAGCAGAGGTTCTGGTGGGTCCTCTGGGGCCAACGTCCTGACTTTC
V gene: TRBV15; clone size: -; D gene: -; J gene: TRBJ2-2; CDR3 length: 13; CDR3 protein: CATSTWDAGELFF; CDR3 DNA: TGTGCCACCAGCACCTGGGACGCCGGGGAGCTGTTTTTT
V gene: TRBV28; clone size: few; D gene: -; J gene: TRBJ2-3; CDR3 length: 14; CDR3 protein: CASKKPELTDTQYF; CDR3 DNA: TGTGCCAGCAAAAAACCGGAACTCACAGATACGCAGTATTTT
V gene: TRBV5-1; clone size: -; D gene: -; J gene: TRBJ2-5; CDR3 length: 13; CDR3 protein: CASSVGQWETQYF; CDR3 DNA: TGCGCCAGCAGCGTTGGGCAGTGGGAGACCCAGTACTTC
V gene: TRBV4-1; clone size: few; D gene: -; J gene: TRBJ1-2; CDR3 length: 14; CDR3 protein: CASSQERGSGGYTF; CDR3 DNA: TGCGCCAGCAGCCAAGAACGGGGCTCCGGTGGCTACACCTTC
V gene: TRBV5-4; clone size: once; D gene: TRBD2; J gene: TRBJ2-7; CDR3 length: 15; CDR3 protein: CASSLVGGLAREQYF; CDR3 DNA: TGTGCCAGCAGCTTGGTCGGGGGACTAGCCCGCGAGCAGTACTTC
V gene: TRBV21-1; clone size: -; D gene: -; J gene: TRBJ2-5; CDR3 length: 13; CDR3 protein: CASSKEGEETQYF; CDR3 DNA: TGTGCCAGCAGCAAAGAGGGGGAGGAGACCCAGTACTTC
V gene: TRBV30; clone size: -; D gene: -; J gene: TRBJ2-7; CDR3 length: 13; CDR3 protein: CAWSVGLGYEQYF; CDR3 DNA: TGTGCCTGGAGTGTAGGCCTTGGCTACGAGCAGTACTTC
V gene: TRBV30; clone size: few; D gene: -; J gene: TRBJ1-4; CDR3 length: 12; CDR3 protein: CALGGFNEKLFF; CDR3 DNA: TGTGCCCTGGGAGGGTTTAATGAAAAACTGTTTTTT
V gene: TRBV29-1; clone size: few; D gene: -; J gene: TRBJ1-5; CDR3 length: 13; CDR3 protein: CSVDSGTGQPQHF; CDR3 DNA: TGCAGCGTTGACAGTGGAACCGGGCAGCCCCAGCATTTT
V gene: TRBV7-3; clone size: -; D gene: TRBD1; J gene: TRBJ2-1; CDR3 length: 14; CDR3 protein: CASSPTGDYNEQFF; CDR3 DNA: TGTGCCAGCAGCCCTACAGGGGACTACAATGAGCAGTTCTTC
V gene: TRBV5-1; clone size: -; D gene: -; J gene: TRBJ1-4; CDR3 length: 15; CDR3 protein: CASSYEGRANEKLFF; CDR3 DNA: TGCGCCAGCAGCTATGAGGGAAGGGCTAATGAAAAACTGTTTTTT
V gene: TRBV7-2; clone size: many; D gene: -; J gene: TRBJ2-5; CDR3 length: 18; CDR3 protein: CASSLGFSAGAGGETQYF; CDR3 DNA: TGTGCCAGCAGCTTAGGTTTCAGCGCAGGGGCTGGGGGAGAGACCCAGTACTTC